This TCR beta chain stems from a study of shared clonotypes between healthy human individuals. Naive CD8 cells were CD45RO-negative, positively selected for CCR7, excluding terminally differentiated effector memory CD45RA+ cells. A remark on this clone: Other DNA variants within this sample encode the same CDR3.

The CDR3 sequence is 13 residues long. V was trimmed by 6 bases and J by 2 bases, leaving 10 bases between them. Looked up from germline, CDR1 is SNHLY and CDR2 is FYNNEI. Method: immunoSEQ multiplex PCR; TCRdb's copy keeps in-frame clones and lacks some. This sample has some 1,900,000 clones, with about 95% found just once. The sequence derives from a man aged 18-30 years in good health. The chain couples TRBV2 to TRBJ1-1; D unclear. The sample taken for sequencing was naive CD8+ T cells sorted from blood. The CDR3 loop reads CASRGVGNTEAFF. The CDR3 DNA is TGTGCCAGCAGGGGAGTGGGAAACACTGAAGCTTTCTTT.